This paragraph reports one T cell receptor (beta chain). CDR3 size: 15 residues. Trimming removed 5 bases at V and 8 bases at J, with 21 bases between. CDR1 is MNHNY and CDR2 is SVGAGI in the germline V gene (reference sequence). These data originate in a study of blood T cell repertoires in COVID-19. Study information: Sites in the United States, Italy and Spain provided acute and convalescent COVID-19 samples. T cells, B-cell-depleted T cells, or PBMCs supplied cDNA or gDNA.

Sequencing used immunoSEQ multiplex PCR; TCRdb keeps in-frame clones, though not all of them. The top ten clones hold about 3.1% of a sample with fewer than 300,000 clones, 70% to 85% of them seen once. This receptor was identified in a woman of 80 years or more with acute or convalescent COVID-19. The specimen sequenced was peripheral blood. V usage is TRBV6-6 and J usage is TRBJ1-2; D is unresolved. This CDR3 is CASSRPPGSGGGYTF. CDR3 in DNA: TGTGCCAGCAGTCGACCTCCGGGGTCCGGAGGGGGCTACACCTTC.